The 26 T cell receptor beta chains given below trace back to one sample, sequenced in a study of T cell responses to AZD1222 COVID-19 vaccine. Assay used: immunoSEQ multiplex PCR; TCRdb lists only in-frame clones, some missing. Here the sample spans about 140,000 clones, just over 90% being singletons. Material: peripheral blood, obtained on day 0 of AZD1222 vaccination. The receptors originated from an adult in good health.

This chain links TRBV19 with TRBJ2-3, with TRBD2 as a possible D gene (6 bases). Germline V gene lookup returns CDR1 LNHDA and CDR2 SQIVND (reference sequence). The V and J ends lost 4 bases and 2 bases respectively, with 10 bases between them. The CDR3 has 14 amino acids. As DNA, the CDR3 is TGTGCCAGTAGTAGGGGGACTTACACAGATACGCAGTATTTT. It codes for CASSRGTYTDTQYF.

CDR3 sequence: CASSLEWAGSTYEQYF. CDR3 DNA sequence: TGTGCCAGCAGCTTAGAGTGGGCGGGATCCACCTACGAGCAGTACTTC. The gene calls are TRBV7-2 and TRBJ2-7; TRBD2 might be the D (6 bases). The CDR3 is 16 residues long. Germline CDR1 is SGHTA and CDR2 is FQGNSA. V was trimmed by 1 base and J by 2 bases, leaving 15 bases between them.

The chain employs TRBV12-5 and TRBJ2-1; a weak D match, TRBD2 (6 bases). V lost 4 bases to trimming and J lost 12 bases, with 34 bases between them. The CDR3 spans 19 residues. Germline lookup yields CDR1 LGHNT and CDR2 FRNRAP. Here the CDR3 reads CASGSGSGSLLTMRRGQFF. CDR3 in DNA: TGTGCTAGTGGTTCGGGGTCGGGTTCCCTACTAACAATGAGGAGGGGGCAGTTCTTC.

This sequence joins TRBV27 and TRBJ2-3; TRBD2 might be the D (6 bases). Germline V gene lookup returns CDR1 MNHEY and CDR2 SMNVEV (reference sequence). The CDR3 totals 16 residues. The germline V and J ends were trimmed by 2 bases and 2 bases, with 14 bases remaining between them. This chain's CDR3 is CASSLGGPGVTDTQYF. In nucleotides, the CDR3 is TGTGCCAGCAGTTTAGGAGGGCCAGGAGTCACAGATACGCAGTATTTT.

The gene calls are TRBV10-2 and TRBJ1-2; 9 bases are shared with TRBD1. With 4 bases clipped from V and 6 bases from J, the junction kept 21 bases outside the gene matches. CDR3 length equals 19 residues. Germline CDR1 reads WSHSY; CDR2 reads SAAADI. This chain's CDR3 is CASSGRDRAQSNPWDGYTF. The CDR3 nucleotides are TGCGCCAGCAGTGGGAGGGACAGGGCCCAATCGAACCCTTGGGATGGCTACACCTTC.

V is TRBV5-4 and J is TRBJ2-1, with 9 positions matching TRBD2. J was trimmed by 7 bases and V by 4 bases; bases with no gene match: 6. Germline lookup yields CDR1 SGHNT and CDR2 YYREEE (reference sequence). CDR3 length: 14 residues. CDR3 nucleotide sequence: TGTGCCAGCAGCCACGCCAGCGGGGGGAATGAGCAGTTCTTC. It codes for CASSHASGGNEQFF.

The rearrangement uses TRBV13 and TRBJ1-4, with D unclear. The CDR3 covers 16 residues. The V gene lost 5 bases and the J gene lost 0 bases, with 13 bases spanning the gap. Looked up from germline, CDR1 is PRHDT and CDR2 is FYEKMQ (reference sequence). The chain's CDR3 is CASSRPLFATNEKLFF. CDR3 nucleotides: TGTGCCAGCAGCCGTCCCCTTTTTGCAACTAATGAAAAACTGTTTTTT.

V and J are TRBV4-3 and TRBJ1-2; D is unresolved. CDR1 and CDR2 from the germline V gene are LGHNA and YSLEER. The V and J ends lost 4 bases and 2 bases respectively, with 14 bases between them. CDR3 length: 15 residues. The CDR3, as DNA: TGCGCCAGCAGCCCCTTGGGTCTCGGCAACTATGGCTACACCTTC. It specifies CASSPLGLGNYGYTF.

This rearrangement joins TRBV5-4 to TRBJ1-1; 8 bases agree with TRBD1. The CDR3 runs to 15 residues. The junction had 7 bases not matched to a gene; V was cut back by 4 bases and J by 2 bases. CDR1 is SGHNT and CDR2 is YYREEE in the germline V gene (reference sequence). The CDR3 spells CASSPRTGSNTEAFF. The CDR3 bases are TGTGCCAGCAGCCCCCGGACAGGGAGCAACACTGAAGCTTTCTTT.

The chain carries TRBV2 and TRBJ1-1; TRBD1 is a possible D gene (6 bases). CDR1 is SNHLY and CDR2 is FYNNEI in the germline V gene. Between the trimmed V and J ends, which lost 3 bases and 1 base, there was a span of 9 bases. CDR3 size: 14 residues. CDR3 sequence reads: CASSDTGWNTEAFF. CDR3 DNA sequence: TGTGCCAGCAGTGACACAGGGTGGAACACTGAAGCTTTCTTT.

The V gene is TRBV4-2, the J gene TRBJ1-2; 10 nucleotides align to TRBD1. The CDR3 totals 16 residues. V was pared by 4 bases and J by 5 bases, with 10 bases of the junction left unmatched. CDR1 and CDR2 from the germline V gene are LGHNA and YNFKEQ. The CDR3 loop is CASSPLGQGEMYGYTF. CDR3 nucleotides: TGTGCCAGCAGCCCCCTTGGACAGGGGGAGATGTATGGCTACACCTTC.

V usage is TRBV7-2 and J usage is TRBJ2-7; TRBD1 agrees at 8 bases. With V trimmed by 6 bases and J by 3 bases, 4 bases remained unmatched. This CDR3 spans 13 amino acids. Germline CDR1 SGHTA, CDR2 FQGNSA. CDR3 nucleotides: TGTGCCAGCAGGGCTGACAGGGGCTACGAGCAGTACTTC. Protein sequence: CASRADRGYEQYF. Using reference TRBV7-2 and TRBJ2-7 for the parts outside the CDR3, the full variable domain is GAGVSQSPSNKVTEKGKDVELRCDPISGHTALYWYRQSLGQGLEFLIYFQGNSAPDKSGLPSDRFSAERTGGSVSTLTIQRTQQEDSAVYLCASRADRGYEQYFGPGTRLTVT.

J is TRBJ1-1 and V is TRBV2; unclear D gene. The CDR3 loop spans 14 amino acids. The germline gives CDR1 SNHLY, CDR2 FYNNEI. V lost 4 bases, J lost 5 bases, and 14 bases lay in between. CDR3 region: CASSVHRELTEAFF. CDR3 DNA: TGTGCCAGCAGTGTACACCGGGAACTTACTGAAGCTTTCTTT. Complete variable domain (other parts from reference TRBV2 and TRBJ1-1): EPEVTQTPSHQVTQMGQEVILRCVPISNHLYFYWYRQILGQKVEFLVSFYNNEISEKSEIFDDQFSVERPDGSNFTLKIRSTKLEDSAMYFCASSVHRELTEAFFGQGTRLTVV.

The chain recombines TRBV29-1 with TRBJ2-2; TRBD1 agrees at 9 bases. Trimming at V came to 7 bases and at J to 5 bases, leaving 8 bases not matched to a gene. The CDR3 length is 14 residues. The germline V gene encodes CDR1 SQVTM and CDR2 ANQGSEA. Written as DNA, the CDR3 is TGCAGCGCATTACAGGGGGCAGGTACCGGGGAGCTGTTTTTT. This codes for CSALQGAGTGELFF.

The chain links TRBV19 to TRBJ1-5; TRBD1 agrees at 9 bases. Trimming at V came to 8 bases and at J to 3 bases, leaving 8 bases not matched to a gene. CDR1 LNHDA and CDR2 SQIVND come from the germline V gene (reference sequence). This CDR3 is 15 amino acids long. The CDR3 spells CASRQTGGDNQPQHF. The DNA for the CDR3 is TGTGCCAGTCGGCAGACAGGGGGTGACAATCAGCCCCAGCATTTT.

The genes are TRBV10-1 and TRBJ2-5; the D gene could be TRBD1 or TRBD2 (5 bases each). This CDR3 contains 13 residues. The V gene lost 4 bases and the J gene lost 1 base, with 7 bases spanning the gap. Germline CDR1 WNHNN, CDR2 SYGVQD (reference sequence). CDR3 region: CASSGDPQETQYF. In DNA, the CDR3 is TGCGCCAGCAGTGGGGACCCCCAAGAGACCCAGTACTTC.

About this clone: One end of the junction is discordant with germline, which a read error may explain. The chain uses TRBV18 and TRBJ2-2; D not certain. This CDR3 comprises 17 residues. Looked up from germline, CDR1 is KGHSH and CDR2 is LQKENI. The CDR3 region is CASSPIGGQRNPGELFF. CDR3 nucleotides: TGTGCCAGCTCACCCATAGGTGGGCAAAGGAACCCCGGGGAGCTGTTTTTT.

CDR3 DNA sequence: TGTGCCAGCAGCTCCGACAGGGGGCTGGTTAAATCACCCCTCCACTTT. Translating gives CASSSDRGLVKSPLHF. The chain has TRBV7-9 and TRBJ1-6; 10 bases fit TRBD1. Germline-derived CDR1 and CDR2 are SEHNR and FQNEAQ (reference sequence). V shed 4 bases and J 10 bases; nucleotides not matched to a gene: 10. The CDR3 consists of 16 residues.

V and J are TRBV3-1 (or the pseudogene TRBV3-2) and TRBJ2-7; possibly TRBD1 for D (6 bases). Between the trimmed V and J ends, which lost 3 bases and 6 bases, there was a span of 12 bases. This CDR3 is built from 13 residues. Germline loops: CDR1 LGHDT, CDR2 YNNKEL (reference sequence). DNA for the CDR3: TGTGCCAGCAGCCACAACAGGGATTTCGAGCAGTACTTC. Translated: CASSHNRDFEQYF.

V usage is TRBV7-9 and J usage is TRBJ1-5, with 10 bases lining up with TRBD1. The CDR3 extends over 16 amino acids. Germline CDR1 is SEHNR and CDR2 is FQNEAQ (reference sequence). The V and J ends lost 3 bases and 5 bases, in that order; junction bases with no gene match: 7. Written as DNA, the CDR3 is TGTGCCAGCAGCTTCGGGACAGGGGATTTTTATCAGCCCCAGCATTTT. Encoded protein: CASSFGTGDFYQPQHF.

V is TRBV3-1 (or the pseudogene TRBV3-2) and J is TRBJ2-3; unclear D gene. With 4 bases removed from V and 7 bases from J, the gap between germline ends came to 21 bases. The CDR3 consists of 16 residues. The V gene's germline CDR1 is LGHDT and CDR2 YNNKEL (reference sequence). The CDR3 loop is CASSRKARAPLNTQYF. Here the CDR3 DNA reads TGTGCCAGCAGCCGCAAAGCTCGGGCGCCGTTGAATACGCAGTATTTT.

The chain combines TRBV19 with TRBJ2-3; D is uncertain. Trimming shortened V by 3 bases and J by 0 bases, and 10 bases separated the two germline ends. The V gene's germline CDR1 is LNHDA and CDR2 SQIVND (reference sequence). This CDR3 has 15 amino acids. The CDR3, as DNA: TGTGCCAGTAGTATGTGGGCCAGTAGCACAGATACGCAGTATTTT. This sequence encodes CASSMWASSTDTQYF.

CDR3 sequence (DNA): TGCAGCGTGGGGACAAGTCAAGAGACCCAGTACTTC. It codes for CSVGTSQETQYF. The chain employs TRBV29-1 and TRBJ2-5, with a possible D match to TRBD1 (6 bases). V was clipped by 6 bases and J by 2 bases, with 10 bases between them. There are 12 residues in the CDR3. CDR1 SQVTM and CDR2 ANQGSEA come from the germline V gene. The whole variable domain, remainder taken from reference TRBV29-1 and TRBJ2-5, is SAVISQKPSRDICQRGTSLTIQCQVDSQVTMMFWYRQQPGQSLTLIATANQGSEATYESGFVIDKFPISRPNLTFSTLTVSNMSPEDSSIYLCSVGTSQETQYFGPGTRLLVL.

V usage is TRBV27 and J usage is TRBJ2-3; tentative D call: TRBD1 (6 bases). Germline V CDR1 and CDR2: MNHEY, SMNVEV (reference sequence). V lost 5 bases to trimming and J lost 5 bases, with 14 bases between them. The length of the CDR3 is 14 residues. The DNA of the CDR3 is TGTGCCAGCAGTCTCCAGCGAGGGGGAGATACGCAGTATTTT. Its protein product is CASSLQRGGDTQYF.

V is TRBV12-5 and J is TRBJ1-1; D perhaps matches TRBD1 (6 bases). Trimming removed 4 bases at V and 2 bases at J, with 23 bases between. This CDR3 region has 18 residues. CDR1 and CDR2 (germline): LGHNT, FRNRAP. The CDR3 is CASGSPQGRGNLNTEAFF. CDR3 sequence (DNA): TGTGCTAGTGGTTCCCCTCAGGGAAGGGGGAATTTAAACACTGAAGCTTTCTTT.

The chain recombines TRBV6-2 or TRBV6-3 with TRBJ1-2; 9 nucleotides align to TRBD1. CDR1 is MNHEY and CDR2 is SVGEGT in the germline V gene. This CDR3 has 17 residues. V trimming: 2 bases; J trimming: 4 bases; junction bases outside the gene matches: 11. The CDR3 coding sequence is TGTGCCAGCAGTTACAACCCACGGACAGGGGAAGGCTATGGCTACACCTTC. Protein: CASSYNPRTGEGYGYTF.